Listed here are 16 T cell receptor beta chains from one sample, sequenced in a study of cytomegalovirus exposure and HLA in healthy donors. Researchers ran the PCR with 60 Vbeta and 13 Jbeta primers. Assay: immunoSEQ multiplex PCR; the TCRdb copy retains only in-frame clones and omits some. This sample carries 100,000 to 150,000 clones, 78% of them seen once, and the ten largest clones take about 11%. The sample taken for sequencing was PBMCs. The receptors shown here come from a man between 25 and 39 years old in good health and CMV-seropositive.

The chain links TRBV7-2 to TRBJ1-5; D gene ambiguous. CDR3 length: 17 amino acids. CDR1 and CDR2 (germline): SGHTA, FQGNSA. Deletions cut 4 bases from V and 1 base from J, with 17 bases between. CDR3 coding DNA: TGTGCCAGCAGCTCGAGAGGGTCTGGTGCAAGCAATCAGCCCCAGCATTTT. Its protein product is CASSSRGSGASNQPQHF.

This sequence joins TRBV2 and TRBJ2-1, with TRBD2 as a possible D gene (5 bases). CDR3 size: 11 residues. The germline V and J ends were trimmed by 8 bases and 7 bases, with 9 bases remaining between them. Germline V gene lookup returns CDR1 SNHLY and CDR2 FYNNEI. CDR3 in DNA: TGTGCCAGCTACCCGGGAAATGAGCAGTTCTTC. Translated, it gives CASYPGNEQFF. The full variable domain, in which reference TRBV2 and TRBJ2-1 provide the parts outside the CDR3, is EPEVTQTPSHQVTQMGQEVILRCVPISNHLYFYWYRQILGQKVEFLVSFYNNEISEKSEIFDDQFSVERPDGSNFTLKIRSTKLEDSAMYFCASYPGNEQFFGPGTRLTVL.

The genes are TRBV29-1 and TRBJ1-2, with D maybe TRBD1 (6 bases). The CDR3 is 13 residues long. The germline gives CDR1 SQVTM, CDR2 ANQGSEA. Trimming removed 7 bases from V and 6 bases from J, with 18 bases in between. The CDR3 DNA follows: TGCAGCGCTTTCCGGGACACCACTGATGGCTACACCTTC. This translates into CSAFRDTTDGYTF.

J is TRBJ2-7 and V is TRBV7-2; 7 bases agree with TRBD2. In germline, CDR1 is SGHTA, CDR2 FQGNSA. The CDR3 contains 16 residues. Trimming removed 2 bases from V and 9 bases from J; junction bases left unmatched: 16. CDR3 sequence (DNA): TGTGCCAGCAGCTTAATAAGTGGGAGGGCCGATTCAGCGCAGTACTTC. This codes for CASSLISGRADSAQYF.

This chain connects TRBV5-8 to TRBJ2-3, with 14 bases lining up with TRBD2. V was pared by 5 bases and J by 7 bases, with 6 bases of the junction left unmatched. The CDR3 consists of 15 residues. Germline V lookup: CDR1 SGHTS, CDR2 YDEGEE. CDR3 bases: TGTGCCAGCAGATACGGGACTAGCGGGAGTAATACGCAGTATTTT. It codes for CASRYGTSGSNTQYF.

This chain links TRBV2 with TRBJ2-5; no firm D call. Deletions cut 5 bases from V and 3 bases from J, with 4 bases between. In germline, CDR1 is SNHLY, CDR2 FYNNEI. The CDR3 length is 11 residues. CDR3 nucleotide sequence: TGTGCCAGCAGTCTTAAAGAGACCCAGTACTTC. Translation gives CASSLKETQYF. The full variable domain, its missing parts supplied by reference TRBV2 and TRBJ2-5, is EPEVTQTPSHQVTQMGQEVILRCVPISNHLYFYWYRQILGQKVEFLVSFYNNEISEKSEIFDDQFSVERPDGSNFTLKIRSTKLEDSAMYFCASSLKETQYFGPGTRLLVL.

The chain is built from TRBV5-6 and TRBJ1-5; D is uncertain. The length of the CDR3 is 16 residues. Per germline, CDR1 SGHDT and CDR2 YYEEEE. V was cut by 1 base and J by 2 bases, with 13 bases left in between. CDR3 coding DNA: TGTGCCAGCAGCTTGTCTTTGTGGGCCGGCAATCAGCCCCAGCATTTT. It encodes CASSLSLWAGNQPQHF. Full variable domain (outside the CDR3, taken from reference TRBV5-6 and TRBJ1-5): DAGVTQSPTHLIKTRGQQVTLRCSPKSGHDTVSWYQQALGQGPQFIFQYYEEEERQRGNFPDRFSGHQFPNYSSELNVNALLLGDSALYLCASSLSLWAGNQPQHFGDGTRLSIL.

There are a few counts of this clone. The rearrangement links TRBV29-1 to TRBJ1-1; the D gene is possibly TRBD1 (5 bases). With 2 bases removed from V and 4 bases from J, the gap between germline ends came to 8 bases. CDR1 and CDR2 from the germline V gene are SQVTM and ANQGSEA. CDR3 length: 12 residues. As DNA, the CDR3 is TGCAGCGTTGAATCAGGGTCCACTGAAGCTTTCTTT. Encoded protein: CSVESGSTEAFF.

The CDR3 reads CASSNTYEQYF. The CDR3 DNA reads TGTGCCAGCAGCAACACCTACGAGCAGTACTTC. This chain uses TRBV7-8 with TRBJ2-7; no firm D call. This CDR3 is 11 amino acids long. The germline V gene encodes CDR1 SGHVS and CDR2 FQNEAQ. V lost 5 bases to trimming and J lost 2 bases, with 4 bases between them.

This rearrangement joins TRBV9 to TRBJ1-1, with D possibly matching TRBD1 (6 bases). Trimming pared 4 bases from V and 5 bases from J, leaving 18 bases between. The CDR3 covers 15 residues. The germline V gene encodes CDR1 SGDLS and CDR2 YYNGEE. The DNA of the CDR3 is TGTGCCAGCAGCCTCTCGGCGGGGGCAGCGACTGAAGCTTTCTTT. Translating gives CASSLSAGAATEAFF.

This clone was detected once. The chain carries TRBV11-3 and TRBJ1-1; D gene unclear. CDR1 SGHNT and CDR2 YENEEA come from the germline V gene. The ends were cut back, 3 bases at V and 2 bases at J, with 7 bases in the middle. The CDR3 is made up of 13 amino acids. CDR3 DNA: TGTGCCAGCAGCTTGAGCCTAAACACTGAAGCTTTCTTT. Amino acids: CASSLSLNTEAFF.

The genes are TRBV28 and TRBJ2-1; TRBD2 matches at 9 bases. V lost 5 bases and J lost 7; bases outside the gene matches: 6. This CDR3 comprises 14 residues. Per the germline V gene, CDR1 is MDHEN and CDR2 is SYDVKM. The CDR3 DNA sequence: TGTGCCAGCAGTGAAAGCGGGAGGAGTAATGAGCAGTTCTTC. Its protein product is CASSESGRSNEQFF.

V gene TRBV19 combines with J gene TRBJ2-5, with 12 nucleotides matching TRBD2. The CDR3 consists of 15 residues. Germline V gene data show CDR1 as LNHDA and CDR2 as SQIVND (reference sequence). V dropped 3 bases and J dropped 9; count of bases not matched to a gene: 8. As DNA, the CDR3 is TGTGCCAGTAGTATGGGAACTAGCGGGAGGATGGCCCAGTACTTC. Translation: CASSMGTSGRMAQYF.

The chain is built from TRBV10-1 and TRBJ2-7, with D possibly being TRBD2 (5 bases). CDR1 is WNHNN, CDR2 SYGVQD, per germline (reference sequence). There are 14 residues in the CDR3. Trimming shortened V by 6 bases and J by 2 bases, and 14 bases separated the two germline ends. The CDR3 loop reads CASSERGPPYEQYF. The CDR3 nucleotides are TGCGCCAGCAGCGAACGGGGTCCGCCCTACGAGCAGTACTTC.

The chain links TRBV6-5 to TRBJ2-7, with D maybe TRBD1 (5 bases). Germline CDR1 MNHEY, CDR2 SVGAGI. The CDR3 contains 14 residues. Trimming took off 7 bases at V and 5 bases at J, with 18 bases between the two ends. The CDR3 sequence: CASNPQGLSDEQYF. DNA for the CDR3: TGTGCCAGCAATCCCCAGGGTTTGTCCGACGAGCAGTACTTC.

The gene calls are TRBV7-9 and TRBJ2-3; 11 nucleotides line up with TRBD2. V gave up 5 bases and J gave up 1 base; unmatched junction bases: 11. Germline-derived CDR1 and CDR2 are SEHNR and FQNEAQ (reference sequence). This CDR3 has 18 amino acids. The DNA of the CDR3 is TGTGCCAGCAGCCCTACGAAAAGGACTAGCGGGCGCACAGATACGCAGTATTTT. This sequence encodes CASSPTKRTSGRTDTQYF. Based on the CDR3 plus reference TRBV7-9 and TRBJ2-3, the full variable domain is DTGVSQNPRHKITKRGQNVTFRCDPISEHNRLYWYRQTLGQGPEFLTYFQNEAQLEKSRLLSDRFSAERPKGSFSTLEIQRTEQGDSAMYLCASSPTKRTSGRTDTQYFGPGTRLTVL.